The 9 T cell receptor beta chains presented below share a single source sample, sequenced in a study of a mutant IDH1 vaccine in newly diagnosed glioma. Time point described: baseline, week 1 (first vaccination visit). Regarding treatment: pre-vaccination baseline after standard-of-care therapy. Generated by immunoSEQ multiplex PCR, the TCRdb table keeps only in-frame clones and is missing some. The data show about 38,000 clones, around 90% seen once. The sample consisted of PBMCs, taken from a glioma patient treated with radiotherapy, temozolomide or both. All receptors derive from a man aged 18 to 30 with glioma.

This clone was seen a single time. V usage is TRBV30 and J usage is TRBJ1-1, with 10 bases that match TRBD1. The CDR3 is 14 residues long. CDR1 is GTSNPN and CDR2 is SVGIG in the germline V gene (reference sequence). The V and J ends lost 2 bases and 4 bases, in that order; junction bases with no gene match: 4. The CDR3 region is CAWSSGTGATEAFF. The CDR3 DNA reads TGTGCCTGGAGTTCCGGGACAGGGGCCACTGAAGCTTTCTTT.

This sequence joins TRBV28 and TRBJ2-5; D may match TRBD1 or TRBD2 (5 bases each). The CDR3 extends over 15 amino acids. V was cut by 6 bases and J by 3 bases, with 17 bases left in between. Germline V gene lookup returns CDR1 MDHEN and CDR2 SYDVKM. This chain's CDR3 is CASRIPGPGEETQYF. In DNA form, the CDR3 reads TGTGCCAGCAGGATACCGGGACCCGGTGAAGAGACCCAGTACTTC.

The chain has TRBV4-3 and TRBJ1-4; D remains ambiguous. Germline CDR1 is LGHNA and CDR2 is YSLEER. V was trimmed by 2 bases and J by 0 bases, leaving 10 bases between them. The CDR3 is made up of 16 amino acids. CDR3 residues: CASSQNSPATNEKLFF. Here the CDR3 DNA reads TGCGCCAGCAGCCAAAATTCTCCTGCAACTAATGAAAAACTGTTTTTT.

This clone was found a few times. The chain uses TRBV27 and TRBJ1-1; 7 bases are shared with TRBD1. V gave up 6 bases and J gave up 3 bases; unmatched junction bases: 7. The CDR3 length is 14 residues. Germline V gene lookup returns CDR1 MNHEY and CDR2 SMNVEV (reference sequence). The DNA of the CDR3 is TGTGCCAGCAGCCAAAGACAGGGCTACACTGAAGCTTTCTTT. It specifies CASSQRQGYTEAFF.

This sequence joins TRBV28 and TRBJ2-7; D tentatively reads TRBD1 or TRBD2 (5 bases each). CDR3 length equals 14 residues. Germline V gene data show CDR1 as MDHEN and CDR2 as SYDVKM. The ends were cut back, 10 bases at V and 6 bases at J, with 22 bases in the middle. In DNA, the CDR3 is TGTGCCACACACCGGGACCCGGGTCAGGGCGAGCAGTACTTC. This sequence encodes CATHRDPGQGEQYF.

The chain has TRBV20-1 and TRBJ2-5; no firm D call. V was cut by 2 bases and J by 0 bases, with 1 base left in between. This CDR3 is 11 amino acids long. Germline V gives CDR1 DFQATT, CDR2 SNEGSKA (reference sequence). The CDR3 nucleotides are TGCAGTGCTAGAAACCAAGAGACCCAGTACTTC. Translating it yields CSARNQETQYF.

The CDR3 reads CASSQDGTGNYGYTF. The CDR3 nucleotides read TGCGCCAGCAGCCAAGATGGAACAGGGAACTATGGCTACACCTTC. The chain couples TRBV4-1 to TRBJ1-2, with D tentatively TRBD1 (6 bases). This CDR3 spans 15 amino acids. The V and J ends lost 0 bases and 2 bases respectively, with 10 bases between them. Per the germline V gene, CDR1 is MGHRA and CDR2 is YSYEKL.

V usage is TRBV7-9 and J usage is TRBJ2-7, with D perhaps matching TRBD2 (5 bases). The CDR3 covers 15 residues. V lost 5 bases to trimming and J lost 0 bases, with 14 bases between them. CDR1 and CDR2 from the germline V gene are SEHNR and FQNEAQ (reference sequence). DNA for the CDR3: TGTGCCAGCAGCGCGCGAGGGTTTGGCTCCTACGAGCAGTACTTC. Amino acid sequence: CASSARGFGSYEQYF.

This rearrangement joins TRBV7-9 to TRBJ2-5; 14 positions agree with TRBD2. The V segment lost 5 bases and the J segment 7 bases; nucleotides outside the gene matches: 9. The length of the CDR3 is 16 residues. Germline CDR1 is SEHNR and CDR2 is FQNEAQ (reference sequence). The CDR3 sequence: CASSLGGTSGSGTQYF. DNA for the CDR3: TGTGCCAGCAGCCTTGGGGGGACTAGCGGGAGTGGGACCCAGTACTTC.